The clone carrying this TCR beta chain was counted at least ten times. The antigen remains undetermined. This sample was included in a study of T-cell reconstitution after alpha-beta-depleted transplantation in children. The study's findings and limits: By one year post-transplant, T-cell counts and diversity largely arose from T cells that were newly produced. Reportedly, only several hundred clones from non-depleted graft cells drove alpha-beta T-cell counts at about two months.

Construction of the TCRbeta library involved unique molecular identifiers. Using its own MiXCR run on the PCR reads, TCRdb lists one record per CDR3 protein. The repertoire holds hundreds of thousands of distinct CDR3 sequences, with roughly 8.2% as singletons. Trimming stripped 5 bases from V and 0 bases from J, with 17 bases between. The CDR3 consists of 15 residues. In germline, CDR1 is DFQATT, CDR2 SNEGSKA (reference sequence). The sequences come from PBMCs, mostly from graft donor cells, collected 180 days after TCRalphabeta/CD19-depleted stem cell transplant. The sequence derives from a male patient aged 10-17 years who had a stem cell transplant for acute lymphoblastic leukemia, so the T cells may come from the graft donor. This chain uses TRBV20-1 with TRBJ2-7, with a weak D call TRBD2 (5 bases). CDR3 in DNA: TGCAGTGCTCCCCAAACGGGGTGGAGCTCCTACGAGCAGTACTTC. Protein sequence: CSAPQTGWSSYEQYF.